The source of this T cell receptor beta chain is a study of CXCR3-negative and CXCR3-positive naive CD8 T cells (dated by TCRdb to about 2019). A note on the overall study: In total, about 130 million TRB reads were obtained, or roughly 1.5 +/- 0.3 million reads per library. The diversity and physicochemical repertoire analyses included 11 donors pooled from two independent experiments. Naive subsets from a handful of donors and memory cells from 3 donors were included in the TRBV-TRBJ cluster analysis. General findings and caveats noted by the study authors: Because surface CD5, which is linked to self-reactivity in mice, was comparable between the naive subsets, TCR interaction strength was also inferred from TRB CDR3 physicochemical properties. Compared with CXCR3-negative naive cells, CXCR3-positive naive cells had TRB CDR3s with higher hydrophobicity (lower Kidera factor 4), lower energy, and higher strength and volume indices. Both naive subsets had comparably high repertoire diversity, while memory CD8+ T cells had much lower repertoire diversity. Within the same donor, TRBV-TRBJ usage looked similar between naive CXCR3-negative and CXCR3-positive cells, but memory cells had distinct patterns. Freshly isolated PBMCs were used for most assays because CXCR3 expression went down partially after cryopreservation.

Each CD8+ T cell subset was flow-sorted in triplicate, and around 320,000 cells per subset were placed directly into RLT lysis buffer. Naive CD8+ T cells were defined stringently as CD45RO-CCR7+CD27+CD95- to exclude memory contaminants. Using standard density gradient centrifugation, peripheral blood mononuclear cells were isolated from buffy coats. A FACSAria III was used to flow-sort naive CXCR3-negative and CXCR3-positive CD8+ T cells. Total RNA was extracted from sorted cells with an RNeasy Mini Kit. Instrument used: NextSeq 550. The Human TCR Profiling Kit (MiLaboratory) was used to make UMI-labeled 5' RACE TRB cDNA libraries. The full amount of extracted RNA was used for cDNA synthesis, and the full amount of resulting cDNA was used for PCR amplification. Libraries were prepared in parallel with an identical number of PCR cycles. Processing in the source paper ran as follows. With a requirement of at least two reads per UMI, MIGEC and MiXCR extracted about 48,000 +/- 9,800 unique UMI-labeled TRB cDNA molecules per library. Each library averaged 40,000 +/- 10,000 functional in-frame TRB CDR3 nucleotide clonotypes without stop codons. Diversity metrics, including normalized Shannon-Wiener and Chao1, were computed in VDJtools after downsampling to 5000 UMI-labeled TRB molecules per sample. Clonotype-size-weighted physicochemical properties of the central five CDR3 residues (interaction energy, strength, volume and Kidera factor 4) were computed in VDJtools. TCRdb reprocessed the reads, and each CDR3 protein sequence is entered once, without DNA. TCRdb's processing, not the authors' own work, is the source of the V and J calls. Per the sample table, the count is about 62,000 distinct CDR3 sequences. Clones ranked in the top ten supply about 4.5% of the sample.

About this clonotype: What antigen it recognizes has not been identified.

This TCR derives from a human donor in good health. Some clones in this sample may be carry-over from other donors' samples. The sequenced sample was naive CXCR3- CD8+ T cells from blood. The cell subset or site label, read with the paper, signifies: CD45RO-CCR7+CD27+CD95- naive CD8+ T cells lacking CXCR3 (TNR3-).

This receptor carries the CDR3 CASSYPPGEQYF. The V and J segments used are TRBV12-3 or TRBV12-4 and TRBJ2-7. Spanning cysteine to phenylalanine, the CDR3 consists of 12 amino acids. No DNA sequence is on record.